This T cell receptor (beta chain) was retrieved from a study of regulatory T cells in long-lasting Graves disease. In the study overall: Those with persistent Graves' disease had received antithyroid drugs for over 5 years with positive TSH receptor antibodies. Study observations and caveats: Persistent disease preferred TRBV28, TRBJ1-2 and TRBJ2-5; new disease, TRBV20-1 and TRBJ2-1.

Time point in this sample: persistent/refractory GD, antithyroid drugs over 5 years with positive TRAb. RNA extracted from PBMCs served as the sequencing template. Xi'an, China, was home to the endocrinology department that provided patients. Researchers made TCR beta libraries by using iRepertoire HTBI primers and running Arm-PCR on CDR3 regions. In TCRdb, the multiplex PCR reads were re-called with MiXCR into one record per CDR3 protein. The repertoire holds around 510,000 distinct CDR3 sequences, with more than 20% as singletons. This CDR3 comprises 13 residues. Trimming shortened V by 7 bases and J by 4 bases, and 14 bases separated the two germline ends. Germline V gives CDR1 MDHEN, CDR2 SYDVKM. This clonotype was observed at least ten times. Antigen specificity is unknown.

Sequenced material: peripheral blood mononuclear cells (PBMCs), taken when the disease was refractory, from a patient treated with antithyroid drugs. The V and J genes are TRBV28 and TRBJ2-7; possibly TRBD1 for D (6 bases). The source is a female donor with Graves disease. CDR3 sequence (DNA): TGTGCCAGCATCGCAGGGGTCGGGTACGAGCAGTACTTC. This translates into CASIAGVGYEQYF.